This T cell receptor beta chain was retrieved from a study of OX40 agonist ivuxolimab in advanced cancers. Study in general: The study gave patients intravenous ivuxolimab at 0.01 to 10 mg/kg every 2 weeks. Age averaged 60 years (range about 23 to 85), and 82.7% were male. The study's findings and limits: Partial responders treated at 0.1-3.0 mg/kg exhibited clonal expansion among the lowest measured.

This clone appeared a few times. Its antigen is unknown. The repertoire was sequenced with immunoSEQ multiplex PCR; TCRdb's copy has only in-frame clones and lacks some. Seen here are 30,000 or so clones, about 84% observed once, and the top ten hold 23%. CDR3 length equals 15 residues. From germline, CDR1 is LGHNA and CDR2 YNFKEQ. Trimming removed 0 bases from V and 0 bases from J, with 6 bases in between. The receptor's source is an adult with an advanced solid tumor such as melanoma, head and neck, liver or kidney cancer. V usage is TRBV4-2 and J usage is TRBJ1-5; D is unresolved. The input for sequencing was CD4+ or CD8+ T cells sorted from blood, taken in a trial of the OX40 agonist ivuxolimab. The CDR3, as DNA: TGTGCCAGCAGCCAAGAGGGAGGTAGCAATCAGCCCCAGCATTTT. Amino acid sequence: CASSQEGGSNQPQHF.